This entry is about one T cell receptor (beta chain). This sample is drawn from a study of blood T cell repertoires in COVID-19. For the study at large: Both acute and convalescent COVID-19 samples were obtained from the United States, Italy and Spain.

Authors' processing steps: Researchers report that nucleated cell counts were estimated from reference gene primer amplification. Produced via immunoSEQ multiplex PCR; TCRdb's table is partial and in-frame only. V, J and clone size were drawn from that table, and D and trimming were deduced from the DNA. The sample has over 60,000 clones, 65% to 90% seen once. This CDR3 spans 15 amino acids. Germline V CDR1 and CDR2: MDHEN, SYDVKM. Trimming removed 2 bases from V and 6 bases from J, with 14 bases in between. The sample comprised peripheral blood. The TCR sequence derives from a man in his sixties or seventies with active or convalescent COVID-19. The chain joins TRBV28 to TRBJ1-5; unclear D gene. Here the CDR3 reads CASSLPGGGFQPQHF. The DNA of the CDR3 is TGTGCCAGCAGTTTACCTGGAGGCGGTTTTCAGCCCCAGCATTTT.